Listed below are T cell receptor beta chains from one sample, sequenced in a study of radiotherapy plus CTLA-4 blockade in lung cancer. Libraries were prepared by immunoSEQ multiplex PCR; TCRdb keeps only in-frame clonotypes and omits some of them. Among tens of thousands of clones listed, more than 60% were seen once. The source was peripheral blood, collected from a patient treated with radiotherapy plus ipilimumab. These receptors originate from a human donor with non-small cell lung cancer who had a partial response to radiotherapy plus ipilimumab. Each CDR3 is given with its conserved first and last residue. The order of the fields is J gene, V gene, CDR3 protein.

TRBJ1-1 | TRBV6-8 | CASKDRVWGGTEAFF
TRBJ2-3 | TRBV11-2 | CASSHGGTQYF
TRBJ1-1 | TRBV5-1 | CASSLRGEGTEAFF
TRBJ2-7 | TRBV2 | CASSGGDYEQYF
TRBJ2-5 | TRBV11-2 | CASSLAGFWSGETQYF
TRBJ2-2 | TRBV5-1 | CASAPLTSGGGTGELFF
TRBJ2-7 | TRBV27 | CASSLLGQGAVEQYF
TRBJ2-7 | TRBV28 | CASGSYEQYF
TRBJ2-7 | TRBV27 | CASSGTSGGYEQYF
TRBJ2-7 | TRBV7-2 | CASSLAGGAEYEQYF
TRBJ2-1 | TRBV29-1 | CSVEVREAEQFF
TRBJ1-2 | TRBV6-1 | CAAPGQGGTNYGYTF
TRBJ2-7 | TRBV4-1 | CASSRGQGGNYEQYF
TRBJ1-3 | TRBV19 | CASSIGFMSSGNTIYF
TRBJ2-3 | TRBV7-7 | CASSAKFTDTQYF
TRBJ2-3 | TRBV5-1 | CASSLLGVNTDTQYF
TRBJ1-5 | TRBV13 | CASSSQGTNQPQHF
TRBJ2-5 | TRBV9 | CASSVFPRGETQYF
TRBJ2-1 | TRBV6-4 | CASSDTGTSSYNEQFF
TRBJ1-5 | TRBV9 | CASSVDGGDSNQPQHF
TRBJ1-6 | TRBV11-2 | CASSSRPGGHNSPLHF
TRBJ1-1 | TRBV4-2 | CASSQMVGGASEAFF
TRBJ1-5 | TRBV7-2 | CASSLSVTTRSPKHF
TRBJ2-2 | TRBV11-1 | CASSWDIGTGELFF
TRBJ2-1 | TRBV28 | CASSLSYEQFF
TRBJ2-5 | TRBV19 | CASSIDLAEETQYF
TRBJ1-5 | TRBV21-1 | CASSPSPDNHSNQPQHF
TRBJ1-3 | TRBV7-9 | CASSLAVGVAGNTIYF
TRBJ2-7 | TRBV5-6 | CASSPWTGEKHEQYF
TRBJ2-7 | TRBV4-3 | CASSQEPPGQGIYEQYF
TRBJ1-2 | TRBV7-2 | CASSLGGTGSYGYTF
TRBJ1-4 | TRBV29-1 | CSVRDMDEKLFF
TRBJ1-6 | TRBV5-4 | CASSRGGQSSYNSPLHF
TRBJ1-6 | TRBV19 | CASSSGTENSPLHF
TRBJ2-5 | TRBV27 | CASSSGQGAIGETQYF
TRBJ1-6 | TRBV6-5 | CASKNTGYNSPLHF
TRBJ1-1 | TRBV29-1 | CSVESGERAEAFF
TRBJ2-2 | TRBV9 | CASSVESSGNTGELFF
TRBJ1-1 | TRBV4-1 | CASSQVRLVEAFF
TRBJ2-7 | TRBV7-3 | CASSLMPQNEQYF
TRBJ2-1 | TRBV30 | CAWTGGHEQFF
TRBJ1-1 | TRBV5-8 | CASSPVESMNTEAFF
TRBJ1-3 | TRBV6-6 | CASSYRGSGNTIYF
TRBJ2-5 | TRBV7-2 | CASSPQGAVQETQYF
TRBJ2-3 | TRBV5-1 | CASSLARSSTDTQYF
TRBJ1-6 | TRBV9 | CASSKQGGSSPLHF
TRBJ1-1 | TRBV6-1 | CASSEPPGHLTEAFF
TRBJ2-2 | TRBV25-1 | CASSDWGRNTGELFF
TRBJ2-3 | TRBV7-3 | CASSPGTGGADTQYF
TRBJ2-1 | TRBV9 | CASTSSLASGPRGEQFF
TRBJ1-1 | TRBV5-1 | CASSSDRVWVNTEAFF
TRBJ1-2 | TRBV19 | CASRAGYGRGYTF
TRBJ1-2 | TRBV2 | CASRVTGHGYTF
TRBJ2-1 | TRBV14 | CASSQDASGVNEQFF
TRBJ2-3 | TRBV5-1 | CASSSAGITDTQYF
TRBJ2-7 | TRBV6-5 | CASSPPGQGIREYF
TRBJ2-2 | TRBV11-2 | CASSLVASGGRNTGELFF
TRBJ1-1 | TRBV5-1 | CASSFGTGPTEAFF
TRBJ2-2 | TRBV5-4 | CASSLGRDRGFVETGELFF
TRBJ2-7 | TRBV4-1 | CASSLGQADYEQYF